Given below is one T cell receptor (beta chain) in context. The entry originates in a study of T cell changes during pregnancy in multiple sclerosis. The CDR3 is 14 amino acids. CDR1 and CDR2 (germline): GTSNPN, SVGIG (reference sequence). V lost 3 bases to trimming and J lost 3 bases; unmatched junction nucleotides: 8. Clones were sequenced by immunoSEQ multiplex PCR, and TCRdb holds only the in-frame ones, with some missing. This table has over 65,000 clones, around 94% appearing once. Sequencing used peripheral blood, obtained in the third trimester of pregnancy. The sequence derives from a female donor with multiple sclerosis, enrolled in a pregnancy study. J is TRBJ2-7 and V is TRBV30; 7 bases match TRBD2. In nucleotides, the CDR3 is TGTGCCTGGAGGAGGATAGCGGGCAACTACGAGCAGTACTTC. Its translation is CAWRRIAGNYEQYF.